A single T cell receptor beta chain is shown here with its context. Antigen: not known. The source of the sample is a study of CD8+CD57+ T cells in acquired aplastic anemia. Study background: Sorted CD4+ and CD8+ cells yielded DNA averaging approximately 3 ug. Study-wide results and limits: Controls did not differ significantly from patients in CD8+ Simpson's diversity. Overlapping CD8+ CDR3 repertoires of patients and controls contained under 35 shared sequences.

Template material for TCR beta VDJ and CDR3 profiling consisted of genomic DNA. MiXCR, applied by TCRdb to the reads, yields one record per CDR3 protein. The sample holds around 500,000 distinct CDR3 sequences, around 32% seen once. Between the trimmed V and J ends, which lost 3 bases and 6 bases, there was a span of 22 bases. CDR1 is DFQATT and CDR2 is SNEGSKA in the germline V gene (reference sequence). This CDR3 region has 16 residues. An expansion of CD8+CD57+ cells by flow cytometry had been shown in patients chosen for sequencing. The diagnosis in all patients was severe acquired aplastic anemia.

Sequenced material: sorted CD4+, CD8+, or CD8+CD57+ T cells (not recorded which) from PBMCs. The rearrangement uses TRBV20-1 and TRBJ2-3; D possibly corresponds to TRBD2 (5 bases). The receptor was derived from a human donor with aplastic anemia. The CDR3 nucleotides are TGCAGTGCTAGCCCCCCCGCGGGCCGGCTTTCGGATACGCAGTATTTT. Amino acids: CSASPPAGRLSDTQYF.